One and the same sample provided the 24 T cell receptor beta chains below, sequenced in a study of blood T cell repertoires in COVID-19. Profiled with immunoSEQ multiplex PCR; TCRdb holds only in-frame clones, not every one. Among some 120,000 clones listed, about 88% were seen once. The sample comprised peripheral blood. These TCRs come from a middle-aged man with active COVID-19.

The chain has TRBV5-1 and TRBJ2-4; D might be TRBD2 (5 bases). CDR1 is SGHRS and CDR2 is YFSETQ in the germline V gene. V lost 5 bases, J lost 2 bases, and 17 bases lay in between. The CDR3 covers 16 residues. CDR3: CASSSSQLASKNIQYF. As DNA, the CDR3 is TGCGCCAGCAGTTCCTCCCAGTTAGCGTCCAAAAACATTCAGTACTTC.

The V gene is TRBV2, the J gene TRBJ1-4; unclear D gene. V lost 3 bases and J lost 4, with 9 bases in between. This CDR3 has 14 residues. Germline CDR1 and CDR2: SNHLY and FYNNEI. The CDR3 DNA sequence: TGTGCCAGCAGTGATTGGGGAGGTAATGAAAAACTGTTTTTT. It specifies CASSDWGGNEKLFF. The full variable domain, with the rest looked up from reference TRBV2 and TRBJ1-4, is EPEVTQTPSHQVTQMGQEVILRCVPISNHLYFYWYRQILGQKVEFLVSFYNNEISEKSEIFDDQFSVERPDGSNFTLKIRSTKLEDSAMYFCASSDWGGNEKLFFGSGTQLSVL.

V gene TRBV3-1 (or the pseudogene TRBV3-2) combines with J gene TRBJ2-5; the D gene is possibly TRBD2 (5 bases). The V and J ends lost 0 bases and 4 bases respectively, with 12 bases between them. Germline V gene lookup returns CDR1 LGHDT and CDR2 YNNKEL (reference sequence). The CDR3 length is 15 residues. CDR3 sequence: CASSQEGTGRETQYF. The CDR3 DNA follows: TGTGCCAGCAGCCAAGAAGGTACGGGGAGAGAGACCCAGTACTTC.

The chain employs TRBV12-3 or TRBV12-4 and TRBJ2-7; 7 nucleotides line up with TRBD2. This CDR3 spans 13 amino acids. V lost 1 base to trimming and J lost 6 bases; unmatched junction nucleotides: 3. The CDR3 region has the DNA TGTGCCAGCAGTTTAGGGGGACTATCCGAGCAGTACGTC. This codes for CASSLGGLSEQYV.

The gene calls are TRBV12-3 or TRBV12-4 and TRBJ2-1, with D unresolved. Trimming shortened V by 6 bases and J by 7 bases, and 7 bases separated the two germline ends. This CDR3 has 11 residues. DNA for the CDR3: TGTGCCAGCAGCCCCAAAAATGAGCAGTTCTTC. It specifies CASSPKNEQFF.

This clone has only one observation. J is TRBJ2-1 and V is TRBV7-9; D is possibly TRBD1 (5 bases). Germline V CDR1 and CDR2: SEHNR, FQNEAQ (reference sequence). Between the trimmed V and J ends, which lost 3 bases and 7 bases, there was a span of 7 bases. This CDR3 is built from 12 residues. The CDR3 DNA sequence: TGTGCCAGCAGCTTCAGGGTGAATGAGCAGTTCTTC. As protein: CASSFRVNEQFF.

The V call is TRBV23-1, the J call TRBJ2-7, with TRBD2 matching over 7 bases. TRBV23-1 is sorted into the ORF group, with uncertain function. Germline trimming cut 7 bases from V and 0 bases from J; bases unmatched to any gene: 9. This CDR3 has 15 amino acids. The CDR3 region has the DNA TGCGCCAGCACAACTAGCGAGTCTTACTCCTACGAGCAGTACGTC. Translating it yields CASTTSESYSYEQYV.

The J gene is TRBJ2-5, the V gene TRBV6-5; 12 bases are shared with TRBD1. CDR3 length: 15 residues. CDR1 is MNHEY and CDR2 is SVGAGI in the germline V gene. J lost 4 bases, V lost 5 bases, and 5 bases had no gene match. CDR3 loop: CASSPRDRGRETQYF. DNA for the CDR3: TGTGCCAGCAGTCCCCGGGACAGGGGGCGAGAGACCCAGTACTTC.

J is TRBJ1-5 and V is TRBV6-4; possible D gene TRBD1, 6 bases. Deletions cut 8 bases from V and 6 bases from J, with 11 bases between. Looked up from germline, CDR1 is MRHNA and CDR2 is SNTAGT. This CDR3 contains 12 residues. The CDR3 coding sequence is TGTGCCAGCGGGGGCGGTAGTCAGCCCCAGCATTTT. Translating it yields CASGGGSQPQHF.

This rearrangement joins TRBV19 to TRBJ2-7; 11 bases match TRBD1. V lost 10 bases, J lost 6 bases, and 5 bases stayed unmatched. The CDR3 extends over 12 amino acids. The V gene's germline CDR1 is LNHDA and CDR2 SQIVND (reference sequence). The CDR3, as DNA: TGTGCCACCCGGGACAGGGGGGGCGAGCAGTACTTC. Residues: CATRDRGGEQYF.

The CDR3 nucleotides read TGTGCCACCTCCGGGTTACACTACGAGCAGTACTTC. Amino acids: CATSGLHYEQYF. The chain couples TRBV19 to TRBJ2-7; D unresolved. Trimming took 10 bases from V and 3 from J, leaving 13 bases between them. Looked up from germline, CDR1 is LNHDA and CDR2 is SQIVND (reference sequence). This CDR3 has 12 residues.

This rearrangement joins TRBV19 to TRBJ2-2, with a tentative D call TRBD1 (6 bases). Germline CDR1 reads LNHDA; CDR2 reads SQIVND (reference sequence). Trimming cost V 4 bases and J 1 base, with 10 bases left between them. The CDR3 is 15 residues long. CDR3 residues: CASSTGTLNTGELFF. The DNA for the CDR3 is TGTGCCAGTAGTACCGGGACATTGAACACCGGGGAGCTGTTTTTT.

The chain links TRBV18 to TRBJ2-7; 8 bases agree with TRBD1. Germline CDR1 and CDR2: KGHSH and LQKENI. The CDR3 has 15 residues. V lost 2 bases to trimming and J lost 4 bases; unmatched junction nucleotides: 7. The CDR3 DNA reads as TGTGCCAGCTCACCAGTTCGACAGGGGTCGTACGAGCAGTACTTC. Its protein is CASSPVRQGSYEQYF.

The chain uses TRBV5-6 and TRBJ1-3, with D unresolved. The V gene lost 1 base and the J gene lost 3 bases, with 17 bases spanning the gap. CDR1 and CDR2 (germline): SGHDT, YYEEEE. The CDR3 is made up of 17 amino acids. The CDR3, as DNA: TGTGCCAGCAGCTTGCTGGGCAGCAACAGCGGTGGAAACACCATATATTTT. It yields the protein CASSLLGSNSGGNTIYF.

The chain joins TRBV24-1 to TRBJ2-2; tentative D call: TRBD1 (6 bases). V was shortened by 10 bases and J by 0 bases, with 11 bases between the two germline ends. CDR1 and CDR2 (germline): KGHDR, SFDVKD. The length of the CDR3 is 14 residues. This CDR3 reads CATRDTSNTGELFF. The CDR3 nucleotides read TGTGCCACTAGGGACACTTCGAACACCGGGGAGCTGTTTTTT.

The chain combines TRBV24-1 with TRBJ2-2; TRBD2 matches at 8 bases. Germline values: CDR1 KGHDR, CDR2 SFDVKD. Trimming at V came to 4 bases and at J to 3 bases, leaving 6 bases not matched to a gene. The CDR3 is made up of 16 amino acids. This chain's CDR3 is CATSDPGGGDTGELFF. The CDR3 DNA sequence: TGTGCCACCAGTGACCCCGGGGGGGGCGACACCGGGGAGCTGTTTTTT.

The V and J genes are TRBV5-1 and TRBJ2-7; 7 positions match TRBD1. V gave up 7 bases and J gave up 1 base; unmatched junction bases: 11. The germline V gene encodes CDR1 SGHRS and CDR2 YFSETQ. The CDR3 length is 15 residues. The CDR3 loop reads CASSPSGTASYEQYF. The CDR3 region has the DNA TGCGCCAGCTCCCCATCCGGGACAGCGTCCTACGAGCAGTACTTC. The full variable domain, in which reference TRBV5-1 and TRBJ2-7 provide the parts outside the CDR3, is KAGVTQTPRYLIKTRGQQVTLSCSPISGHRSVSWYQQTPGQGLQFLFEYFSETQRNKGNFPGRFSGRQFSNSRSEMNVSTLELGDSALYLCASSPSGTASYEQYFGPGTRLTVT.

The genes are TRBV5-1 and TRBJ2-5; unclear D gene. The CDR3 covers 13 residues. Germline loops: CDR1 SGHRS, CDR2 YFSETQ. The V end lost 2 bases, the J end lost 5 bases, and 10 bases lay between the germline ends. Written as DNA, the CDR3 is TGCGCCAGCAGCTTCCCGTCGAGGGAGACCCAGTACTTC. It encodes CASSFPSRETQYF. Complete variable domain (other parts from reference TRBV5-1 and TRBJ2-5): KAGVTQTPRYLIKTRGQQVTLSCSPISGHRSVSWYQQTPGQGLQFLFEYFSETQRNKGNFPGRFSGRQFSNSRSEMNVSTLELGDSALYLCASSFPSRETQYFGPGTRLLVL.

The chain employs TRBV2 and TRBJ2-5; 7 bases match TRBD2. Germline V gene data show CDR1 as SNHLY and CDR2 as FYNNEI. V was clipped by 5 bases and J by 5 bases; unmatched bases: 5. This CDR3 has 13 residues. The CDR3: CASSRGRSETQYF. As DNA, the CDR3 is TGTGCCAGCAGTCGCGGGAGATCGGAGACCCAGTACTTC.

This clone was seen more than once but under ten times. V gene TRBV6-6 combines with J gene TRBJ1-5; perhaps TRBD1 as D (5 bases). Trimming took 11 bases from V and 0 from J, leaving 8 bases between them. In germline, CDR1 is MNHNY, CDR2 SVGAGI (reference sequence). The CDR3 length is 12 residues. The CDR3, as DNA: TGTGCCGCGGGGGATAGCAATCAGCCCCAGCATTTT. Translating gives CAAGDSNQPQHF.

The gene calls are TRBV21-1 and TRBJ2-6; the DNA was not used to check the table's D call, TRBD2. TRBV21-1 is assigned pseudogene status. This CDR3 region has 19 residues. As DNA, the CDR3 is TGTGCCAGCAATAAACGCCTAGCGGGAGGGCCGGAAGGGGCCAACGTCCTGACTTTC. Amino acid sequence: CASNKRLAGGPEGANVLTF.

The chain joins TRBV18 to TRBJ2-5; tentatively, D is TRBD1 (5 bases). V gave up 6 bases and J gave up 1 base, with 12 bases separating them. This CDR3 is built from 14 residues. The germline V gene encodes CDR1 KGHSH and CDR2 LQKENI. The CDR3 loop reads CASSPGHIQETQYF. The CDR3, as DNA: TGTGCCAGCTCCCCCGGACACATCCAAGAGACCCAGTACTTC.

The V and J genes are TRBV5-1 and TRBJ1-1; TRBD1 aligns across 8 bases. Germline V gene data show CDR1 as SGHRS and CDR2 as YFSETQ. V lost 0 bases and J lost 3; bases outside the gene matches: 4. This CDR3 has 15 amino acids. CDR3 DNA sequence: TGCGCCAGCAGCTTGGGTCCAGGGGGCGACACTGAAGCTTTCTTT. Protein sequence: CASSLGPGGDTEAFF.

The count of this clone is one. The J gene is TRBJ1-1, the V gene TRBV9; D may be TRBD1 (5 bases). V shed 6 bases and J shed 0 bases, with 15 bases lying between them. Germline CDR1 reads SGDLS; CDR2 reads YYNGEE. This CDR3 is 15 amino acids long. The CDR3 spells CASTGNPGVNTEAFF. The CDR3 nucleotides read TGTGCCAGCACCGGGAACCCGGGGGTGAACACTGAAGCTTTCTTT.